These T cell receptor beta chains were read from a single sample in a study of OX40 agonist ivuxolimab in advanced cancers. Profiled with immunoSEQ multiplex PCR; TCRdb holds only in-frame clones, not every one. The sample lists about 86,000 clones, under 95% occurring once. The sequences come from CD4+ or CD8+ T cells sorted from blood, collected in a trial of the OX40 agonist ivuxolimab. The receptor set was obtained from an adult with an advanced solid tumor such as melanoma, head and neck, liver or kidney cancer. The conserved cysteine and the conserved F or W are not part of the CDR3 here. Clone size is stated in some rows and not others, as once, few, many or a class when expanded.

clone size: few; V gene: TRBV4-1; J gene: TRBJ2-1; CDR3 protein: ASSQDPTPLTNNEQF
clone size: .; V gene: TRBV7-2; J gene: TRBJ2-7; CDR3 protein: ASSSWTSGSYEQY
clone size: .; V gene: TRBV5-8; J gene: TRBJ2-7; CDR3 protein: ASSLQHSSYEQY
clone size: once; V gene: TRBV21-1; J gene: TRBJ2-1; CDR3 protein: ASSKDVRDDEQF
clone size: .; V gene: TRBV11-3; J gene: TRBJ2-7; CDR3 protein: ASSWRGSYEQY
clone size: .; V gene: TRBV2; J gene: TRBJ2-5; CDR3 protein: ASSPFRLAESQETQY
clone size: .; V gene: TRBV28; J gene: TRBJ1-5; CDR3 protein: ASSSPQGGQPQH
clone size: .; V gene: TRBV28; J gene: TRBJ1-1; CDR3 protein: ASSSPGGGKAF
clone size: once; V gene: TRBV4-2; J gene: TRBJ2-7; CDR3 protein: ASSAVAGQGTSYEQY
clone size: .; V gene: TRBV15; J gene: TRBJ2-3; CDR3 protein: ATNSRRGSTDTQY
clone size: .; V gene: TRBV4-1; J gene: TRBJ1-1; CDR3 protein: ASSQTMGQGNTEAF
clone size: .; V gene: TRBV19; J gene: TRBJ1-5; CDR3 protein: ASSILTDNQPQH
clone size: once; V gene: TRBV5-1; J gene: TRBJ2-7; CDR3 protein: ASSLTWGEGYEQY
clone size: .; V gene: TRBV5-6; J gene: TRBJ2-3; CDR3 protein: ASSLVQTYTGDTQY
clone size: .; V gene: TRBV2; J gene: TRBJ2-7; CDR3 protein: ASSVQLATSYEQY
clone size: .; V gene: TRBV28; J gene: TRBJ1-5; CDR3 protein: ASTLPTGAGNQPQH
clone size: .; V gene: TRBV7-6; J gene: TRBJ1-1; CDR3 protein: ASSQQTPGLRTEAF
clone size: .; V gene: TRBV7-8; J gene: TRBJ2-4; CDR3 protein: ASSLTWTGWVGAKNIQY
clone size: .; V gene: TRBV14; J gene: TRBJ1-2; CDR3 protein: ASSQAGLLYGYT
clone size: .; V gene: TRBV19; J gene: TRBJ2-7; CDR3 protein: ASSIVGAGSSYEQY
clone size: .; V gene: TRBV5-4; J gene: TRBJ1-1; CDR3 protein: ASSPLGIDTEAF
clone size: .; V gene: TRBV30; J gene: TRBJ2-3; CDR3 protein: AWSEGGMSTDTQY
clone size: .; V gene: TRBV4-1; J gene: TRBJ1-5; CDR3 protein: ASSQAGANNQPQH
clone size: .; V gene: TRBV7-8; J gene: TRBJ1-2; CDR3 protein: ASSLGGVMVYGYT